Listed below are T cell receptor beta chains from one sample, sequenced in a study of CD8 T cells in Susac syndrome. TCRdb redid the calling of the immunoSEQ multiplex PCR reads with MiXCR, one entry per CDR3 protein. Here the sample spans about 200,000 distinct CDR3 sequences, roughly 90% being singletons. The material sequenced was CD8+ T cells from PBMCs. These receptor sequences come from a human donor with multiple sclerosis. The conserved cysteine and the conserved F or W are not part of the CDR3 here.

cdr3_length v_call cdr3_aa
13 TRBV24-1 ATSDLVGGSYEQY
11 TRBV7-6 ASRPDGTYEQY
13 TRBV2 ASTETFSGANVLT
11 TRBV2 ASRTGGGQPQH
14 TRBV5-1 ASSSALSGAGTEAF
13 TRBV11-2 ASSLRGREMDIQY
14 TRBV30 AWSVGQPSTNYGYT
12 TRBV9 ASSDQASNQPQH
11 TRBV5-6 ASSSLVSYEQY
13 TRBV7-8 ASSLVTRSKETQY